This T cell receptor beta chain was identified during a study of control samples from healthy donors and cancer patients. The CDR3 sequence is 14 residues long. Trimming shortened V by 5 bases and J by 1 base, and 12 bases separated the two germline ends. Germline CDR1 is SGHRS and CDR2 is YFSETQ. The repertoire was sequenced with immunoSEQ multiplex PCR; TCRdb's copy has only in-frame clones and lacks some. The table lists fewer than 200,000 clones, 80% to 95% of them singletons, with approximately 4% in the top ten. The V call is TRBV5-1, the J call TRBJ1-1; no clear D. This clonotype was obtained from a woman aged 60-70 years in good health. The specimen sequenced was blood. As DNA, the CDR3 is TGCGCCAGCAGAGGCGACATGGGGAACACTGAAGCTTTCTTT. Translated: CASRGDMGNTEAFF.